The clone carrying this T cell receptor (beta chain) is classed as medium-sized. The antigen is not known. This specimen belongs to a study of metastatic and nonmetastatic thyroid tumors. For the study at large: Comparison of repertoires was carried out across blood and tumor or nodule tissue from malignant and benign thyroid patients.

Original methodology: CDR3 differences across clinicopathological groups were used to build a distant-metastasis classifier for papillary thyroid cancer. TCRdb re-clonotyped the PCR reads via MiXCR. The V and J calls here are based on TCRdb, not the publication. This table holds approximately 19,000 clones, 15% to 19% found once. Overall study results and limits: Malignant tumors reportedly showed significantly higher TCR beta diversity than benign nodules in both blood and tumor.

Before thyroid surgery, none of the patients had received any treatment. Material: blood. This clonotype originated in a female donor with papillary thyroid cancer or a benign thyroid nodule (not recorded which). Some clones in this sample may be carry-over from other donors' samples.

The CDR3 is CASRGLNRGLYGYTF. The CDR3 DNA follows: TGTGCCAGCAGAGGTTTAAACAGGGGGCTCTATGGCTACACCTTC. The V call is TRBV6-2 or TRBV6-3, the J call TRBJ1-2; 9 nucleotides agree with TRBD1. Germline assignment: CDR1 MNHEY and CDR2 SVGEGT. This CDR3 is built from 15 residues. The junction had 9 bases not matched to a gene; V was cut back by 6 bases and J by 4 bases.